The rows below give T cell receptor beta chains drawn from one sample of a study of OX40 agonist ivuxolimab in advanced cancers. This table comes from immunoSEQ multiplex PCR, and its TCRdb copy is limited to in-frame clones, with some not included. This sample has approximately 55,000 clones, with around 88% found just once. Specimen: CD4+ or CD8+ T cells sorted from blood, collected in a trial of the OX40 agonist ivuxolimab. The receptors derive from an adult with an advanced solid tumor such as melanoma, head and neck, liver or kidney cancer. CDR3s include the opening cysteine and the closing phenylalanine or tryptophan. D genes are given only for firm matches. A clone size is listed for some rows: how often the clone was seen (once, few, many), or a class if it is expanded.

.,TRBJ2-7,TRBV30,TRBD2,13,CAWSRAGVYEQYF,TGTGCCTGGAGTCGGGCGGGGGTCTACGAGCAGTACTTC
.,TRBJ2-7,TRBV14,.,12,CASSPFSYEQYF,TGTGCCAGCAGCCCCTTCTCCTACGAGCAGTACTTC
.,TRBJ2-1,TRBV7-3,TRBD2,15,CASSPPGLADNEQFF,TGTGCCAGCAGCCCCCCGGGACTAGCGGACAATGAGCAGTTCTTC
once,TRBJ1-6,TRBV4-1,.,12,CASSQEYSPLHF,TGCGCCAGCAGCCAAGAATATTCACCCCTCCACTTT
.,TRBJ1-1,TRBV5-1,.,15,CASSLWYTRNTEAFF,TGCGCCAGCAGCTTGTGGTACACGAGGAACACTGAAGCTTTCTTT
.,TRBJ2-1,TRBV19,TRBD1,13,CASSTYRGDEQFF,TGTGCCAGTAGTACATACAGGGGGGATGAGCAGTTCTTC
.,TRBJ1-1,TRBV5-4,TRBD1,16,CASSPTRDRGNTEAFF,TGTGCCAGCAGCCCGACCCGGGACAGGGGGAACACTGAAGCTTTCTTT
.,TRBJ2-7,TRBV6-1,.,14,CASTWTRSSYEQYF,TGTGCCAGCACCTGGACCAGGAGCTCCTACGAGCAGTACTTC
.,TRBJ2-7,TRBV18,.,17,CASSPPWTPNTSYEQYF,TGTGCCAGCTCACCACCGTGGACGCCAAATACTTCCTACGAGCAGTACTTC
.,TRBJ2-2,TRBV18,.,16,CASSRSPRTKTGELFF,TGTGCCAGCTCACGATCCCCGAGGACAAAAACCGGGGAGCTGTTTTTT
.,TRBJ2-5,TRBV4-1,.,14,CASSQAGLQETQYF,TGCGCCAGCAGCCAAGCCGGTCTTCAAGAGACCCAGTACTTC
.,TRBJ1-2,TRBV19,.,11,CASSKNYGYTF,TGTGCCAGTAGTAAAAACTATGGCTACACCTTC
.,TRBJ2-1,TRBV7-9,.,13,CASSWGADGGQFF,TGTGCCAGCAGCTGGGGGGCCGACGGAGGGCAGTTCTTC
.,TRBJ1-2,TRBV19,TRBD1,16,CATSPPSGQGGYGYTF,TGTGCCACAAGCCCACCCTCGGGACAGGGGGGCTATGGCTACACCTTC
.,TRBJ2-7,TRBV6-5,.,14,CASSSPRTVYEQYF,TGTGCCAGCAGTTCCCCCAGGACAGTGTACGAGCAGTACTTC
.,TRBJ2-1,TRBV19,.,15,CASSMPGRSYNEQFF,TGTGCCAGTAGTATGCCCGGGCGCTCCTACAATGAGCAGTTCTTC
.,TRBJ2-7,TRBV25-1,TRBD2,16,CASSGLGAGEGYEQYF,TGTGCCAGCAGTGGTTTGGGAGCGGGAGAAGGCTACGAGCAGTACTTC
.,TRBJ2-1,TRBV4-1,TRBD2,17,CASSHHLTSGNDNEQFF,TGCGCCAGCAGCCACCACTTGACTAGCGGGAACGACAATGAGCAGTTCTTC
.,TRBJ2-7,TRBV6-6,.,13,CASSYSRGSEQYF,TGTGCCAGCAGTTACTCAAGGGGGAGCGAGCAGTACTTC
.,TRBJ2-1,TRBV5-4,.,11,CASSRTGEQFF,TGTGCCAGCAGCCGGACCGGTGAGCAGTTCTTC
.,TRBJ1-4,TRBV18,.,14,CASSPEGWSEKLFF,TGTGCCAGCTCACCAGAGGGTTGGAGTGAAAAACTGTTTTTT
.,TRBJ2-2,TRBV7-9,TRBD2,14,CASSPSGSTGELFF,TGTGCCAGCAGCCCTAGCGGGAGTACCGGGGAGCTGTTTTTT
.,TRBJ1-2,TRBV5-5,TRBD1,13,CASSWDRNYGYTF,TGTGCCAGCAGTTGGGACAGGAACTATGGCTACACCTTC
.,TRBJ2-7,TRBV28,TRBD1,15,CASRQLRGRPYEQYF,TGTGCCAGCAGGCAATTAAGGGGGCGGCCCTACGAGCAGTACTTC
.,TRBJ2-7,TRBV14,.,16,CASSPKYGPEGYEQYF,TGTGCCAGCAGCCCAAAATACGGGCCTGAGGGCTACGAGCAGTACTTC
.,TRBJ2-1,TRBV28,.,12,CASGIVYNEQFF,TGTGCCAGCGGGATCGTATACAATGAGCAGTTCTTC
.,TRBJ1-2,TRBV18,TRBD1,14,CASARDRGLGGYTF,TGTGCCTCGGCCCGGGACAGGGGGCTGGGTGGCTACACCTTC
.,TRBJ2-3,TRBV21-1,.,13,CASSKEMTDTQYF,TGTGCCAGCAGCAAAGAAATGACAGATACGCAGTATTTT
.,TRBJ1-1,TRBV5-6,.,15,CASSLVETWNTEAFF,TGTGCCAGCAGCTTGGTAGAGACCTGGAACACTGAAGCTTTCTTT
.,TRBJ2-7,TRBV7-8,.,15,CASSFGESRSYEQYF,TGTGCCAGCAGCTTTGGGGAAAGCCGCTCCTACGAGCAGTACTTC
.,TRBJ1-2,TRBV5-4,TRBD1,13,CASRSDRDGGYTF,TGTGCCAGCAGATCGGACAGGGATGGTGGCTACACCTTC
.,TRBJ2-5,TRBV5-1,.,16,CASSSGYQGFQETQYF,TGCGCCAGCAGCTCGGGTTATCAGGGGTTCCAAGAGACCCAGTACTTC
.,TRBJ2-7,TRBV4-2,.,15,CASSQGIAGQGEQYF,TGTGCCAGCAGCCAAGGGATAGCGGGACAGGGCGAGCAGTACTTC
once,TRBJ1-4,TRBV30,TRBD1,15,CAWTTGGATNEKLFF,TGTGCCTGGACGACAGGGGGGGCCACTAATGAAAAACTGTTTTTT
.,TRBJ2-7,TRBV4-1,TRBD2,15,CASSQGLAGATVQYF,TGCGCCAGCAGCCAAGGACTAGCGGGAGCAACAGTGCAGTACTTC
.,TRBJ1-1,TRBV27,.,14,CASSLTSVRPEAFF,TGTGCCAGCAGTTTAACTTCTGTGAGGCCCGAAGCTTTCTTT
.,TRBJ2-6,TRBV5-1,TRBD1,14,CASRTGAGANVLTF,TGCGCCAGCAGGACAGGGGCTGGGGCCAACGTCCTGACTTTC
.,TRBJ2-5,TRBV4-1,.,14,CASSKRDIQETQYF,TGCGCCAGCAGCAAAAGGGACATCCAAGAGACCCAGTACTTC
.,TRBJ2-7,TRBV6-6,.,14,CASIDRDTTYEQYF,TGTGCCAGCATCGACCGGGACACGACCTACGAGCAGTACTTC
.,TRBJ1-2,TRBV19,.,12,CASRQGSGGYTF,TGTGCCAGTAGACAGGGATCCGGGGGCTACACCTTC
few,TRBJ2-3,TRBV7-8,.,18,CASSLDITRPLSTDTQYF,TGTGCCAGCAGCTTAGACATAACGCGGCCGTTGAGCACAGATACGCAGTATTTT
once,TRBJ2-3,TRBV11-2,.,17,CASSLLTGGGGTDTQYF,TGTGCCAGCAGCTTACTTACTGGGGGAGGAGGCACAGATACGCAGTATTTT
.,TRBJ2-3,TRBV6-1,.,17,CASSEIYAGPLPDTQYF,TGTGCCAGCAGTGAAATTTATGCGGGACCCCTCCCAGATACGCAGTATTTT
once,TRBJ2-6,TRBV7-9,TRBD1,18,CASNLQGVRGSGANVLTF,TGTGCCAGCAACCTACAGGGGGTCAGAGGATCTGGGGCCAACGTCCTGACTTTC
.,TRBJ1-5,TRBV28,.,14,CASSPPGFNQPQHF,TGTGCCAGCAGTCCTCCGGGATTCAATCAGCCCCAGCATTTT
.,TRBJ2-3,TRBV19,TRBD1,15,CASSIGQGGTDTQYF,TGTGCCAGTAGTATAGGACAGGGTGGGACAGATACGCAGTATTTT
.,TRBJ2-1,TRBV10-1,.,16,CASSEFRTRIYNEQFF,TGCGCCAGCAGTGAGTTCCGGACAAGGATTTACAATGAGCAGTTCTTC
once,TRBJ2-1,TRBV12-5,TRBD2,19,CASGSNFAGGGALHNEQFF,TGTGCTAGTGGTTCAAACTTTGCGGGAGGGGGGGCCTTGCACAATGAGCAGTTCTTC
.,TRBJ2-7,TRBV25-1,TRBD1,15,CASSDHRGPPYEQYF,TGTGCCAGCAGTGACCACAGGGGACCTCCCTACGAGCAGTACTTC
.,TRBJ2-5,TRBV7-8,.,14,CASSLRRYQETQYF,TGTGCCAGCAGCTTACGCCGGTACCAAGAGACCCAGTACTTC
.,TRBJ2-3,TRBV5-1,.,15,CASSPSGVWTDTQYF,TGCGCCAGCAGCCCCTCCGGGGTTTGGACAGATACGCAGTATTTT
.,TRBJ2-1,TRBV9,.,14,CASSASTSYNEQFF,TGTGCCAGCAGCGCATCGACTAGTTACAATGAGCAGTTCTTC
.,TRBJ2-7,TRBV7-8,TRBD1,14,CASSQGQDSYEQYF,TGTGCCAGCAGCCAAGGACAGGACTCCTACGAGCAGTACTTC
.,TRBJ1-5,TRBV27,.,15,CASSSTGQSHQPQHF,TGTGCCAGCAGTTCGACCGGACAGAGCCATCAGCCCCAGCATTTT
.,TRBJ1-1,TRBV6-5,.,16,CASSYDRAPKGTEAFF,TGTGCCAGCAGTTACGATCGGGCCCCGAAGGGCACTGAAGCTTTCTTT
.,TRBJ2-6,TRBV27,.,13,CASSISGANVLTF,TGTGCCAGCAGTATCTCTGGGGCCAACGTCCTGACTTTC
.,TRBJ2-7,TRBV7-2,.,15,CASSLTAGSPPWQYF,TGTGCCAGCAGCTTGACGGCAGGCTCCCCTCCATGGCAGTACTTC